These 8 T cell receptor beta chains originate from one sample sequenced in a study of blood T cells in healthy people across ages. It was with a sample-barcoded 5' primer and a J-beta primer mix that a second PCR of roughly 7 to 12 cycles was run. MiXCR, run by TCRdb on the 5' RACE reads, gives a single entry per CDR3 protein. The sample lists about 1.5 million distinct CDR3 sequences; about 42% were seen once. The sequenced material came from blood. Receptors originate from a woman under 30 in good health.

The J gene is TRBJ1-2, the V gene TRBV29-1, with unresolved D. V gave up 7 bases and J gave up 7 bases, with 13 bases separating them. This CDR3 is built from 11 residues. CDR1 and CDR2 (germline): SQVTM, ANQGSEA. The CDR3 reads CSGLEGVGYTF. CDR3 in DNA: TGCAGCGGACTGGAAGGTGTTGGCTACACCTTC.

The J gene is TRBJ1-5, the V gene TRBV28, with D perhaps matching TRBD1 (5 bases). There are 15 residues in the CDR3. Per germline, CDR1 MDHEN and CDR2 SYDVKM. Trimming took off 4 bases at V and 4 bases at J, with 14 bases between the two ends. CDR3 residues: CASSYQGRRNQPQHF. The CDR3 nucleotides read TGTGCCAGCAGTTATCAGGGTCGGAGAAATCAGCCCCAGCATTTT.

There are a few counts of this clonotype. The J gene is TRBJ1-5, the V gene TRBV12-3 or TRBV12-4; D gene uncertain. CDR3 size: 14 residues. V dropped 5 bases and J dropped 6 bases, with 14 bases sitting between them. The CDR3: CASSLRVNSQPQHF. CDR3 bases: TGTGCCAGCAGTCTAAGGGTAAATAGTCAGCCCCAGCATTTT.

J is TRBJ2-7 and V is TRBV5-1; 11 bases agree with TRBD2. Germline loops: CDR1 SGHRS, CDR2 YFSETQ. The CDR3 sequence is 17 residues long. Losses at the gene ends were 4 bases for V and 7 bases for J; bases not matched to a gene: 16. CDR3 nucleotide sequence: TGCGCCAGCAGCAGGACAACTAGCGGGAGTTGGGTCAATGAGCAGTACTTC. Protein product: CASSRTTSGSWVNEQYF.

This clonotype was observed a handful of times. This chain links TRBV27 with TRBJ2-5; D gene ambiguous. CDR1 MNHEY and CDR2 SMNVEV come from the germline V gene (reference sequence). Deletions cut 5 bases from V and 7 bases from J, with 8 bases between. This CDR3 contains 11 residues. CDR3 sequence (DNA): TGTGCCAGCAGTCCGGTCGGGACCCAGTACTTC. Its protein is CASSPVGTQYF.

Here the CDR3 DNA reads TGTGCCAGCAGTAAAACTAGAAATGAGCAGTTCTTC. This translates into CASSKTRNEQFF. The chain couples TRBV7-2 to TRBJ2-1; perhaps TRBD2 as D (5 bases). The CDR3 covers 12 residues. V lost 6 bases and J 7 bases, leaving 10 bases between the germline ends. Per the germline V gene, CDR1 is SGHTA and CDR2 is FQGNSA.

J is TRBJ2-3 and V is TRBV6-2 or TRBV6-3, with D perhaps matching TRBD2 (6 bases). The germline CDR1 and CDR2 sequences are MNHEY and SVGEGT. The CDR3 extends over 14 amino acids. V dropped 6 bases and J dropped 6 bases, with 16 bases sitting between them. CDR3 amino acids: CASSPTTSSDTQYF. The DNA for the CDR3 is TGTGCCAGCAGCCCAACGACTAGTTCGGATACGCAGTATTTT.

The V call is TRBV10-3, the J call TRBJ2-6; 7 bases align to TRBD1. The CDR3 is 20 residues long. CDR1 is ENHRY, CDR2 SYGVKD, per germline. Trimming removed 3 bases from V and 1 base from J; junction bases left unmatched: 15. The CDR3 DNA is TGTGCCATCAGTGACCCCGGGGAAAAACAGGGGTTTTCTGGGGCCAACGTCCTGACTTTC. Translating gives CAISDPGEKQGFSGANVLTF.